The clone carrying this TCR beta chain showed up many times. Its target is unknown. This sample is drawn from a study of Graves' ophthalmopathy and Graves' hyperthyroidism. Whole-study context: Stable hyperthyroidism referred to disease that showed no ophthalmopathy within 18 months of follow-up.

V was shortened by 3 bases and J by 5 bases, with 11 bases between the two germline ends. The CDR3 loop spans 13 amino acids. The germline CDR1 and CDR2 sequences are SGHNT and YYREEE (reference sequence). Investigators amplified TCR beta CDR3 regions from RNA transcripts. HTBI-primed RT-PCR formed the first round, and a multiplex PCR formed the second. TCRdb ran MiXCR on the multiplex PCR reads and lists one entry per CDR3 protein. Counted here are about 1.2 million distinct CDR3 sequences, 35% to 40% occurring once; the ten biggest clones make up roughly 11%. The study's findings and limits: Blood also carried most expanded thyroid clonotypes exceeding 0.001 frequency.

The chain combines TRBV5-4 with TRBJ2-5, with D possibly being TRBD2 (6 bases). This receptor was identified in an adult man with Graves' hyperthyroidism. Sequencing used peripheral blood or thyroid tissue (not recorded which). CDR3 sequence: CASSWPRGETQYF. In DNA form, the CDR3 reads TGTGCCAGCAGCTGGCCCCGGGGGGAGACCCAGTACTTC.